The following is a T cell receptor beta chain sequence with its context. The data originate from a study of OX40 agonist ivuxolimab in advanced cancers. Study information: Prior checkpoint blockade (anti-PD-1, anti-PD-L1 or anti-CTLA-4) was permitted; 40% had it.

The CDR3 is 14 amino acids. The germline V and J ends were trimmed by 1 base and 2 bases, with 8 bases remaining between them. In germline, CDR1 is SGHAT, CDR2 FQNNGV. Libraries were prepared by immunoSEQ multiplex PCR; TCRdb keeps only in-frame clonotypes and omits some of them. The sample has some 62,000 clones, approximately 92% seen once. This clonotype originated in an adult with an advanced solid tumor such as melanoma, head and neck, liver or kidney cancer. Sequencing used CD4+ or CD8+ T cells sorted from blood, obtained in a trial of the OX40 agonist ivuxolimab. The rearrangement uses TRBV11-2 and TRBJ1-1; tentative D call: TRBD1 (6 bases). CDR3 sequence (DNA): TGTGCCAGCAGCTTAGGACAGGCCAACACTGAAGCTTTCTTT. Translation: CASSLGQANTEAFF.